The subject of this entry is one TCR beta chain. Its antigen remains unknown. The germline V gene has CDR1 MRHNA and CDR2 SNTAGT. The CDR3 length is 13 residues. V lost 8 bases, J lost 1 base, and 9 bases lay in between. This sample is part of a study of cytomegalovirus exposure and HLA in healthy donors. For the study at large: The platform used for the roughly 120 validation repertoires matched that of the 666 first-cohort repertoires, a later analysis reported. Study-level results: In vitro data verified a few CMV-associated chains as specific for CMV antigens. Clusters of TCRs from the first cohort tended to co-occur in the 110 or so validation repertoires (as a later analysis found). Some TCR beta chains (roughly 160 of them) were listed as cytomegalovirus-associated.

The protocol was immunoSEQ multiplex PCR, while the TCRdb copy is restricted to in-frame clones and leaves out a portion. The profile shows 180,000 or so clones, roughly 84% of them singletons. This TCR came from a woman in her 30s in good health and CMV-seropositive. Sequencing was carried out using PBMCs. The genes are TRBV6-4 and TRBJ2-1; D gene ambiguous. DNA of the CDR3: TGTGCCAGCGGCGGTAGTTCCTACAATGAGCAGTTCTTC. The encoded protein is CASGGSSYNEQFF.